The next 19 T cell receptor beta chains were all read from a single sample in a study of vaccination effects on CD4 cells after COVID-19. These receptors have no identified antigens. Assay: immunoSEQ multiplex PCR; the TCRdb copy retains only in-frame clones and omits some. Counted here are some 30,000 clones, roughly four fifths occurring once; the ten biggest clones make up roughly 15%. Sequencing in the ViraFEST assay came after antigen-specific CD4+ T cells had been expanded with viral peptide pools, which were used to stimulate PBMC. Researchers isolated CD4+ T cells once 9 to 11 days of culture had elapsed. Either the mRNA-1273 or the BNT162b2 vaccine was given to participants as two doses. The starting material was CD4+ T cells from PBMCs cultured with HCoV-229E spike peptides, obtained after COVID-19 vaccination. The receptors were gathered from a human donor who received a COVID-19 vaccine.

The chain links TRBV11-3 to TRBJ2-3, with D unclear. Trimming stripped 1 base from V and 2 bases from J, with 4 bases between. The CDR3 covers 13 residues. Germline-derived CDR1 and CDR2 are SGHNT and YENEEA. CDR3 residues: CASSLGPTDTQYF. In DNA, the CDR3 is TGTGCCAGCAGCTTAGGACCCACAGATACGCAGTATTTT.

Written as DNA, the CDR3 is TGTGCCAGCAGTGAAGCGACAGGGTCCCAGCCCCAGCATTTT. It yields the protein CASSEATGSQPQHF. The genes are TRBV6-1 and TRBJ1-5; 7 nucleotides match TRBD1. The junction had 3 bases not matched to a gene; V was cut back by 0 bases and J by 7 bases. Germline-derived CDR1 and CDR2 are MNHNS and SASEGT. The CDR3 contains 14 residues.

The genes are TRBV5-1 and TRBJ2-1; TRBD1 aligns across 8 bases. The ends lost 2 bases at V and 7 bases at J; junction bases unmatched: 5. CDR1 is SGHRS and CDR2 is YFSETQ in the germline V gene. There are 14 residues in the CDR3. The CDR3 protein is CASSLGTGLNEQFF. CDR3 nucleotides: TGCGCCAGCAGCTTAGGGACAGGACTTAATGAGCAGTTCTTC.

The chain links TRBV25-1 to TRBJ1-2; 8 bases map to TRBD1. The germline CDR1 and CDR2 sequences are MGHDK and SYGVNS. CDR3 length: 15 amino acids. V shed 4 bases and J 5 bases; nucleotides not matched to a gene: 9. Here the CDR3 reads CASSVTGGGGYGYTF. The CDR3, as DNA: TGTGCCAGCAGTGTAACAGGGGGAGGAGGGTATGGCTACACCTTC.

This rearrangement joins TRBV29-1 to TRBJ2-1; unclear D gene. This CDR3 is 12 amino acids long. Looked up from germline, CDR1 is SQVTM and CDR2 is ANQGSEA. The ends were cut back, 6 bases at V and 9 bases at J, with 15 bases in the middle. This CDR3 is CSVADQLGEQFF. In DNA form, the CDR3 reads TGCAGCGTCGCGGACCAGCTCGGTGAGCAGTTCTTC.

CDR3 sequence: CASSLLDRGNPSYEQYF. In DNA form, the CDR3 reads TGTGCCAGCAGCTTACTCGACAGGGGAAATCCCTCCTACGAGCAGTACTTC. The rearrangement uses TRBV13 and TRBJ2-7; 8 bases match TRBD1. Germline lookup yields CDR1 PRHDT and CDR2 FYEKMQ (reference sequence). The CDR3 has 17 residues. Unmatched junction bases numbered 9, after V lost 2 bases and J lost 0 bases.

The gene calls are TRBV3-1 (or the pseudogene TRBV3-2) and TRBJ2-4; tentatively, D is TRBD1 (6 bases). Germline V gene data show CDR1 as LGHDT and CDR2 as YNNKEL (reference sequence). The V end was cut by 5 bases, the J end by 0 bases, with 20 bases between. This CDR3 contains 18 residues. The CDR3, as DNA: TGTGCCAGCAGCACGTTCACAGGGAAGATACTAGCCAAAAACATTCAGTACTTC. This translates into CASSTFTGKILAKNIQYF.

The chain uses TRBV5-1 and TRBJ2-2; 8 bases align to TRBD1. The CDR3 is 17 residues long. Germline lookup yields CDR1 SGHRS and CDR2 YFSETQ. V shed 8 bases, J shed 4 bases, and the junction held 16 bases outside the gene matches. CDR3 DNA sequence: TGCGCCAGTGAAAGGACGGACAGGGTTGATGCCACCGGGGAGCTGTTTTTT. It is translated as CASERTDRVDATGELFF.

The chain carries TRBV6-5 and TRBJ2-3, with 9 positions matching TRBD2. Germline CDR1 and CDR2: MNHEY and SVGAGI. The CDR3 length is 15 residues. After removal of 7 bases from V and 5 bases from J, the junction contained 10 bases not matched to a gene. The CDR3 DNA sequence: TGTGCCAGCACCGACCAGCGGGAGGCTCTAGATACGCAGTATTTT. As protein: CASTDQREALDTQYF.

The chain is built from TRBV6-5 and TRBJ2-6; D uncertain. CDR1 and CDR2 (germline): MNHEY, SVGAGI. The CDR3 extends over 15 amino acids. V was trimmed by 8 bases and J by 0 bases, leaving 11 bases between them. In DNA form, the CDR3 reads TGTGCCAGCGAAAAGCGTTCCTCTGGGGCCAACGTCCTGACTTTC. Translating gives CASEKRSSGANVLTF.

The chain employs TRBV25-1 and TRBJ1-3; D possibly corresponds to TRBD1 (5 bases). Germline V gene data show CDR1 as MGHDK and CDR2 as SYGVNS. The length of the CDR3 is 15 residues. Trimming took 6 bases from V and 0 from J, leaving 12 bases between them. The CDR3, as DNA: TGTGCCAGCAGCCGGGACGGATACTCTGGAAACACCATATATTTT. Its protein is CASSRDGYSGNTIYF.

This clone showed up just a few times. The CDR3: CASSYEWSSGNTIYF. In DNA form, the CDR3 reads TGTGCCAGCAGTTACGAATGGAGCTCTGGAAACACCATATATTTT. This sequence joins TRBV6-6 and TRBJ1-3; D is unclear. Germline V gives CDR1 MNHNY, CDR2 SVGAGI (reference sequence). This CDR3 contains 15 residues. V lost 2 bases to trimming and J lost 0 bases, with 8 bases between them.

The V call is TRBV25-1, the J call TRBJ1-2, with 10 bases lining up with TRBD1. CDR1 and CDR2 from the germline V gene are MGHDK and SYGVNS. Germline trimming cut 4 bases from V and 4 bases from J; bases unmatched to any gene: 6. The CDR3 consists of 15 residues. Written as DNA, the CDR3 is TGTGCCAGCAGTGCCAGACAGGGGGCTGGCTATGGCTACACCTTC. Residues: CASSARQGAGYGYTF.

The CDR3 nucleotides read TGTGCCAGTAGTTCAATGGGACAGGGATATGGCTACACCTTC. Translating gives CASSSMGQGYGYTF. The chain joins TRBV19 to TRBJ1-2, with 9 bases matching TRBD1. V shed 5 bases, J shed 5 bases, and the junction held 6 bases outside the gene matches. Looked up from germline, CDR1 is LNHDA and CDR2 is SQIVND (reference sequence). The CDR3 contains 14 residues.

CDR3 DNA: TGTGCCAGCAGCCAAGTCTCCGACAGGGGGCGAGAAAAACTGTTTTTT. Its protein product is CASSQVSDRGREKLFF. This sequence joins TRBV4-2 and TRBJ1-4; 10 bases match TRBD1. Germline lookup yields CDR1 LGHNA and CDR2 YNFKEQ. The CDR3 runs 16 residues. Trimming at V came to 1 base and at J to 8 bases, leaving 7 bases not matched to a gene.

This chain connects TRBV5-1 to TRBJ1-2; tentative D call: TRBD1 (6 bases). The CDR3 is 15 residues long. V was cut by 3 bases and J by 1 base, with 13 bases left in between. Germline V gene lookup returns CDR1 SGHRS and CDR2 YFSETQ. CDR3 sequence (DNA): TGCGCCAGCAGCTCTAGCGGGACACTTAACTATGGCTACACCTTC. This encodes CASSSSGTLNYGYTF.

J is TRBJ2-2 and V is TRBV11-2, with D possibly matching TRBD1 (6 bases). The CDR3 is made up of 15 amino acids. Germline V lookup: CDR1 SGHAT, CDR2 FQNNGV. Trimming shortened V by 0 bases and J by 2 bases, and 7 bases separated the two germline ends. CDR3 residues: CASSLEGTNTGELFF. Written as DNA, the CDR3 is TGTGCCAGCAGCTTAGAGGGGACAAACACCGGGGAGCTGTTTTTT.

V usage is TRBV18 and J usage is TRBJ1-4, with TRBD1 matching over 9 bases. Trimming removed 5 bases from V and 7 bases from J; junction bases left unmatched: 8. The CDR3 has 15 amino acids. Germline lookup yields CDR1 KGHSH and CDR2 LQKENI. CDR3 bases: TGTGCCAGCTCATACCGGGGACAGGGAGGTGAAAAACTGTTTTTT. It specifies CASSYRGQGGEKLFF.

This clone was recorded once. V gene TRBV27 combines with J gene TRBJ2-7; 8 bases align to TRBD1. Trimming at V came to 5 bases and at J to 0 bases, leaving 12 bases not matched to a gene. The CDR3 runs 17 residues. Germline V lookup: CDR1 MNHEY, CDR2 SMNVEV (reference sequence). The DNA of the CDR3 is TGTGCCAGCAGTCTTGAATCACCGGGACAGGACTCCTACGAGCAGTACTTC. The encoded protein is CASSLESPGQDSYEQYF.